A single sample is the source of the 15 T cell receptor beta chains below, sequenced in a study of blood T cell repertoires in COVID-19. Profiling relied on immunoSEQ multiplex PCR, and the TCRdb table lists in-frame clones only, not all of them. The data hold fewer than 400,000 clones, with 80% to 90% observed a single time. What was sequenced was PBMCs or T cells enriched from blood (not recorded which). The receptors come from a young man who had recovered from COVID-19.

This chain connects TRBV20-1 to TRBJ1-5, with D possibly being TRBD1 (5 bases). The germline CDR1 and CDR2 sequences are DFQATT and SNEGSKA (reference sequence). CDR3 size: 12 residues. Trimming removed 3 bases from V and 5 bases from J, with 8 bases in between. CDR3 nucleotides: TGCAGTGCTAGTGGGGGAGATCAGCCCCAGCATTTT. Its protein is CSASGGDQPQHF.

The chain couples TRBV5-1 to TRBJ1-4; possible D gene TRBD1, 6 bases. Trimming left V 1 base short and J 5 bases short, with 12 bases between. In germline, CDR1 is SGHRS, CDR2 YFSETQ. The CDR3 spans 15 residues. The CDR3 nucleotides read TGCGCCAGCAGCTTGTCGAGGGGGTACAATGAAAAACTGTTTTTT. This encodes CASSLSRGYNEKLFF.

The chain couples TRBV6-5 to TRBJ2-7, with a tentative D call TRBD1 (6 bases). Germline CDR1 reads MNHEY; CDR2 reads SVGAGI. Trimming left V 0 bases short and J 3 bases short, with 15 bases between. This CDR3 is built from 16 residues. The CDR3 DNA is TGTGCCAGCAGTTACTCGACAGGCCAAGTTTTCTACGAGCAGTACTTC. It yields the protein CASSYSTGQVFYEQYF.

The genes are TRBV25-1 and TRBJ1-1; 8 bases fit TRBD1. From germline, CDR1 is MGHDK and CDR2 SYGVNS. The CDR3 runs to 15 residues. Trimming at V came to 2 bases and at J to 3 bases, leaving 5 bases not matched to a gene. CDR3 DNA sequence: TGTGCCAGCAGTGAAGACAGGGGACAGTACACTGAAGCTTTCTTT. This translates into CASSEDRGQYTEAFF. Full variable domain (outside the CDR3, taken from reference TRBV25-1 and TRBJ1-1): EADIYQTPRYLVIGTGKKITLECSQTMGHDKMYWYQQDPGMELHLIHYSYGVNSTEKGDLSSESTVSRIRTEHFPLTLESARPSHTSQYLCASSEDRGQYTEAFFGQGTRLTVV.

This clone was seen a single time. This chain joins TRBV15 and TRBJ2-3; 12 nucleotides align to TRBD2. The ends lost 0 bases at V and 6 bases at J; junction bases unmatched: 10. The CDR3 sequence is 18 residues long. The germline V gene has CDR1 LNHNV and CDR2 YYDKDF (reference sequence). CDR3 residues: CATSREGSSGGAMDTQYF. The CDR3, as DNA: TGTGCCACCAGCAGAGAAGGGTCTAGCGGGGGGGCGATGGATACGCAGTATTTT.

V and J are TRBV28 and TRBJ1-5; TRBD1 aligns across 7 bases. J lost 3 bases, V lost 3 bases, and 5 bases had no gene match. The germline gives CDR1 MDHEN, CDR2 SYDVKM. This CDR3 spans 15 amino acids. Here the CDR3 DNA reads TGTGCCAGCAGTTTTGGAGACAGGGCCAATCAGCCCCAGCATTTT. Translating it yields CASSFGDRANQPQHF. The full variable domain, its missing parts supplied by reference TRBV28 and TRBJ1-5, is DVKVTQSSRYLVKRTGEKVFLECVQDMDHENMFWYRQDPGLGLRLIYFSYDVKMKEKGDIPEGYSVSREKKERFSLILESASTNQTSMYLCASSFGDRANQPQHFGDGTRLSIL.

Many counts were recorded for this clone. The chain uses TRBV11-2 and TRBJ1-6; 8 nucleotides agree with TRBD1. CDR3 length equals 16 residues. Germline assignment: CDR1 SGHAT and CDR2 FQNNGV. After removal of 5 bases from V and 7 bases from J, the junction contained 10 bases not matched to a gene. The CDR3 reads CASSLLGQELNSPLHF. Here the CDR3 DNA reads TGTGCCAGCAGCCTCCTGGGACAGGAATTGAATTCACCCCTCCACTTT.

This clone occurred once. The V call is TRBV9, the J call TRBJ2-7; 8 bases fit TRBD1. This CDR3 spans 15 amino acids. V lost 4 bases, J lost 2 bases, and 8 bases stayed unmatched. CDR1 is SGDLS, CDR2 YYNGEE, per germline. The CDR3 region is CASSPRAGGTYEQYF. The CDR3 bases are TGTGCCAGCAGCCCACGGGCAGGGGGCACCTACGAGCAGTACTTC.

CDR3 in amino acids: CASRPPGQGFYGYTF. CDR3 in DNA: TGTGCCAGCAGACCCCCGGGACAGGGCTTCTATGGCTACACCTTC. The chain joins TRBV6-5 to TRBJ1-2; the match to TRBD1 covers 9 bases. The trim removed 6 bases at V and 4 bases at J, leaving 9 bases unmatched. There are 15 residues in the CDR3. Germline lookup yields CDR1 MNHEY and CDR2 SVGAGI.

The gene calls are TRBV6-5 and TRBJ2-2; D ambiguous. The CDR3 is 11 amino acids. From germline, CDR1 is MNHEY and CDR2 SVGAGI. V shed 6 bases and J shed 6 bases, with 5 bases lying between them. Here the CDR3 reads CASRAAGELFF. CDR3 sequence (DNA): TGTGCCAGCAGGGCAGCCGGGGAGCTGTTTTTT.

The gene calls are TRBV3-1 (or the pseudogene TRBV3-2) and TRBJ2-7; 7 positions match TRBD2. CDR3 length equals 16 residues. The germline CDR1 and CDR2 sequences are LGHDT and YNNKEL (reference sequence). V was pared by 2 bases and J by 4 bases, with 11 bases of the junction left unmatched. The CDR3 DNA is TGTGCCAGCAGCCAAACCGGGACTACCGAAATTTACGAGCAGTACTTC. Translating it yields CASSQTGTTEIYEQYF.

This clone was seen a single time. The chain joins TRBV4-1 to TRBJ1-1, with D possibly being TRBD1 (6 bases). Between the trimmed V and J ends, which lost 0 bases and 6 bases, there was a span of 14 bases. CDR1 and CDR2 from the germline V gene are MGHRA and YSYEKL. The CDR3 consists of 15 residues. CDR3 sequence: CASSQDPRGSAEAFF. CDR3 nucleotide sequence: TGCGCCAGCAGCCAAGACCCCAGGGGATCGGCTGAAGCTTTCTTT.

The genes are TRBV19 and TRBJ1-1; D is unresolved. The V and J ends lost 4 bases and 3 bases respectively, with 15 bases between them. This CDR3 is built from 15 residues. Germline V gene sequence: CDR1 LNHDA, CDR2 SQIVND (reference sequence). CDR3 DNA: TGTGCCAGTAGTAATGTGGCTTCCCCTCACACTGAAGCTTTCTTT. Amino acid sequence: CASSNVASPHTEAFF.

This clone has a handful of counts. The CDR3, as DNA: TGTGCCTGGAGTAGCGCTGGAAACACCATATATTTT. Translating gives CAWSSAGNTIYF. The chain joins TRBV30 to TRBJ1-3; D unclear. This CDR3 has 12 amino acids. The V and J ends lost 2 bases and 2 bases respectively, with 4 bases between them. CDR1 GTSNPN and CDR2 SVGIG come from the germline V gene (reference sequence).

This chain links TRBV7-3 with TRBJ2-4, with 7 bases identical to TRBD1. This CDR3 spans 14 amino acids. The ends lost 3 bases at V and 5 bases at J; junction bases unmatched: 4. The germline V gene has CDR1 SGHTA and CDR2 FQGTGA. In nucleotides, the CDR3 is TGTGCCAGCAGCTTCGACAGGGTAGAAAACATTCAGTACTTC. Its translation: CASSFDRVENIQYF.